These T cell receptor beta chains were read from a single sample in a study of T cell responses to AZD1222 COVID-19 vaccine. Using immunoSEQ multiplex PCR, the repertoire was profiled, and TCRdb retains in-frame clones only, with some absent. Counted here are over 85,000 clones, about 95% occurring once; the ten biggest clones make up 2.5% to 3%. The sequences come from peripheral blood, collected 28 days after the second AZD1222 dose. Receptors originate from an adult who received the AZD1222 COVID-19 vaccine. Each CDR3 is given with its conserved first and last residue. The D gene is left open where the match is weak. Expanded clones get a size class; other rows say once, few or many, or leave the size out.

size	V	D	J	DNA	CDR3
NA	TRBV6-2/TRBV6-3	NA	TRBJ2-1	TGTGCCAGCAGTCGAGAGGAGCAGTTCTTC	CASSREEQFF
NA	TRBV12-5	NA	TRBJ1-5	TGTGCTAGTGGTTTTGATAGCAATCAGCCCCAGCATTTT	CASGFDSNQPQHF
NA	TRBV18	NA	TRBJ1-2	TGTGCCAGCTCACCGCTGGACATAGAATTATATGGCTACACCTTC	CASSPLDIELYGYTF
once	TRBV18	NA	TRBJ1-2	TGTGCCAGCTCACCACTAGGGTCAGTGGATGGCTACACCTTC	CASSPLGSVDGYTF
NA	TRBV30	NA	TRBJ1-5	TGTGCCTGGAGTGTACGGTCGGTCGGGGTGGGCAATCAGCCCCAGCATTTT	CAWSVRSVGVGNQPQHF
few	TRBV9	NA	TRBJ1-1	TGTGCCAGCAGCCCCCAGGGCACTGAAGCTTTCTTT	CASSPQGTEAFF
NA	TRBV27	TRBD2	TRBJ2-1	TGTGCCAGCAGTTTGGAGACTAGCGGGAGTCCGGAAGTTGGGTTTTACAATGAGCAGTTCTTC	CASSLETSGSPEVGFYNEQFF
NA	TRBV11-2	NA	TRBJ1-6	TGTGCCAGCAGCTCTACGAGGCCCCCCCTCCACTTT	CASSSTRPPLHF
NA	TRBV29-1	NA	TRBJ2-7	TGCAGCGTTGAACAGGATTTATCGTACGAGCAGTACTTC	CSVEQDLSYEQYF
NA	TRBV3-1/TRBV3-2	TRBD2	TRBJ2-1	TGTGCCAGCAGCCAGGGGGAGGGTGAGCAGTTCTTC	CASSQGEGEQFF
NA	TRBV6-5	NA	TRBJ1-1	TGTGCCAGCAAAGGGTGGGGGACTGAAGCTTTCTTT	CASKGWGTEAFF
NA	TRBV27	NA	TRBJ2-2	TGTGCCAGCAGTTTATCGGGACTTCTCACCGGGGAGCTGTTTTTT	CASSLSGLLTGELFF
NA	TRBV19	NA	TRBJ2-7	TGTGCCAGTAGTATAGGCCCCGTGGGCAACTACGAGCAGTACTTC	CASSIGPVGNYEQYF
NA	TRBV11-2	TRBD2	TRBJ2-1	TGTGCCAGCAGCGGGCGTGGGGCGGGAGTCACCTACAATGAGCAGTTCTTC	CASSGRGAGVTYNEQFF
NA	TRBV10-3	TRBD2	TRBJ2-1	TGTGCCATCAGTGACCTAGCGGGGAGCGACATTGAGCAGTTCTTC	CAISDLAGSDIEQFF
NA	TRBV6-5	NA	TRBJ1-2	TGTGCCAGCAGTATGCAGGGGAATAACTATGGCTACACCTTC	CASSMQGNNYGYTF
NA	TRBV5-4	NA	TRBJ1-1	TGTGCCAGCAGCTCTTTGGGGCAGGGAGTGAACACTGAAGCTTTCTTT	CASSSLGQGVNTEAFF
NA	TRBV10-2	NA	TRBJ2-1	TGCGCCAGCAGGATAGGGAATGAGCAGTTCTTC	CASRIGNEQFF
NA	TRBV6-6	TRBD1	TRBJ1-2	TGTGCCAGCAAAGGACAGGGCGCCTATCCGGTGGGAGGCTACACCTTC	CASKGQGAYPVGGYTF
NA	TRBV11-3	TRBD1	TRBJ2-1	TGTGCCAGCAGCCCGGGACAGGGTCACTACAATGAGCAGTTCTTC	CASSPGQGHYNEQFF
NA	TRBV7-2	TRBD1	TRBJ1-5	TGTGCCAGCAGCTCTGAGACAGGGGTTCTCAATCAGCCCCAGCATTTT	CASSSETGVLNQPQHF
NA	TRBV10-3	NA	TRBJ1-3	TGTGCCACCCTATCTGACAGTGGCGGAAACACCATATATTTT	CATLSDSGGNTIYF
NA	TRBV2	NA	TRBJ1-3	TGTGCCAGCAGTGAAAACCGCTCTGGAAACACCATATATTTT	CASSENRSGNTIYF
once	TRBV18	TRBD2	TRBJ2-3	TGTGCCAGCTCACCTTACGGGGGGGGCACAGATACGCAGTATTTT	CASSPYGGGTDTQYF